These 3 T cell receptor beta chains came from one sample sequenced in a study of spatial heterogeneity in lung cancer. General study results and limits: Within tumors, counts of expanded alpha and beta TCRs tracked tumor mutation counts.

TCRdb used MiXCR to reprocess the 5' RACE reads, holding one entry per CDR3 protein. The sample records 20,000 to 30,000 distinct CDR3 sequences, 8% to 10% being singletons. Antigens for these TCRs are unknown. The time point was: sample taken at primary tumor resection. Sequenced material: lung tumor tissue, taken at surgery. These receptors all come from a male donor with early-stage non-small cell lung cancer.

This clonotype was detected a few times. This chain uses TRBV18 with TRBJ1-1; weak D call: TRBD1 (6 bases). The germline V and J ends were trimmed by 4 bases and 3 bases, with 15 bases remaining between them. Germline CDR1 is KGHSH and CDR2 is LQKENI. The CDR3 has 15 residues. The CDR3 sequence: CASSRMDSPYTEAFF. The CDR3, as DNA: TGTGCCAGCTCACGGATGGACAGCCCTTACACTGAAGCTTTCTTT.

This clonotype was picked up many times. The chain combines TRBV28 with TRBJ1-1; D possibly corresponds to TRBD1 (6 bases). The length of the CDR3 is 15 residues. Germline assignment: CDR1 MDHEN and CDR2 SYDVKM. Trimming shortened V by 8 bases and J by 5 bases, and 21 bases separated the two germline ends. The CDR3 loop reads CASGSQGAGVTEAFF. In DNA form, the CDR3 reads TGTGCCAGCGGCTCACAGGGAGCGGGAGTGACTGAAGCTTTCTTT.

The table lists this clonotype with a few counts. The V call is TRBV30, the J call TRBJ1-2, with a weak D call TRBD1 (5 bases). The CDR3 length is 17 residues. Per the germline V gene, CDR1 is GTSNPN and CDR2 is SVGIG (reference sequence). Trimming pared 0 bases from V and 4 bases from J, leaving 21 bases between. The CDR3 DNA sequence: TGTGCCTGGAGTGTACCCCATTCATTGGCGACAGTCTATGGCTACACCTTC. Its translation: CAWSVPHSLATVYGYTF.